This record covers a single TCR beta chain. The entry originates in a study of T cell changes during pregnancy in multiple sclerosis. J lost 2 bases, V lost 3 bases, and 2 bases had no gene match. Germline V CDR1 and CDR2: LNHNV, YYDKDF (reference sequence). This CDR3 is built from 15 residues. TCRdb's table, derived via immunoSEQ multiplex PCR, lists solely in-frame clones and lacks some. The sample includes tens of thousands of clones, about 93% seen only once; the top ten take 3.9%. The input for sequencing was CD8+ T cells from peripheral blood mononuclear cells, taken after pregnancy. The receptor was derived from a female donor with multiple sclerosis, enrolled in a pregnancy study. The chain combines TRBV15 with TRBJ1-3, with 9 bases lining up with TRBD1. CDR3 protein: CATSRDRGTGNTIYF. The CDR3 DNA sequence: TGTGCCACCAGCAGGGACAGGGGCACTGGAAACACCATATATTTT.